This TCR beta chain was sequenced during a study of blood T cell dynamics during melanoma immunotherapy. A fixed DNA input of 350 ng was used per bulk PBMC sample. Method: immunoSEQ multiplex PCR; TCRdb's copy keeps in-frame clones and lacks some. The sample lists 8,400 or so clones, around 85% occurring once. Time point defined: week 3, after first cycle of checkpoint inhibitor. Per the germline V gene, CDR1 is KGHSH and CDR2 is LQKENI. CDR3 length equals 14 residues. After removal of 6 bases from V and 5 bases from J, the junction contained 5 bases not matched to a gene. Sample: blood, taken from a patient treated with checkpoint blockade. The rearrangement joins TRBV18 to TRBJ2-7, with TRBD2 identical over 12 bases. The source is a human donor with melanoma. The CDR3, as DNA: TGTGCCAGCTCCCCGACTAGCGGGAGCAACGAGCAGTACTTC. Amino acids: CASSPTSGSNEQYF.